Following are 25 T cell receptor beta chains from one sample sequenced in a study of cytomegalovirus exposure and HLA in healthy donors. The PCR was carried out with 60 Vbeta primers and 13 Jbeta primers. The table came from immunoSEQ multiplex PCR; TCRdb's copy has only in-frame clones and leaves some out. Among 130,000 or so clones listed, about 86% were seen once. Sequences were obtained from PBMCs. Source of these receptors: a woman in her forties in good health and CMV-seronegative.

This rearrangement joins TRBV7-3 to TRBJ1-1; D gene uncertain. The CDR3 covers 15 residues. Between the trimmed V and J ends, which lost 1 base and 1 base, there was a span of 10 bases. Germline V gene data show CDR1 as SGHTA and CDR2 as FQGTGA. The CDR3 here is CASSLSQVGNTEAFF. CDR3 in DNA: TGTGCCAGCAGCTTAAGCCAGGTTGGGAACACTGAAGCTTTCTTT.

The V call is TRBV7-2, the J call TRBJ2-5, with 9 bases matching TRBD2. The germline CDR1 and CDR2 sequences are SGHTA and FQGNSA. The junction had 10 bases not matched to a gene; V was cut back by 5 bases and J by 0 bases. This CDR3 region has 17 residues. The CDR3 DNA reads as TGTGCCAGCAGCCCAAAAGGGACTAGCAAATACCAAGAGACCCAGTACTTC. Protein product: CASSPKGTSKYQETQYF.

This chain links TRBV4-1 with TRBJ2-1, with 10 bases lining up with TRBD2. This CDR3 is 17 amino acids long. After removal of 0 bases from V and 7 bases from J, the junction contained 9 bases not matched to a gene. Per germline, CDR1 MGHRA and CDR2 YSYEKL. CDR3 DNA: TGCGCCAGCAGCCAAGATCTCCTAGCGGGGGTTATTAATGAGCAGTTCTTC. This codes for CASSQDLLAGVINEQFF.

This clone was observed a handful of times. The J gene is TRBJ2-2, the V gene TRBV6-6; 8 nucleotides line up with TRBD1. The CDR3 has 15 amino acids. After removal of 7 bases from V and 1 base from J, the junction contained 5 bases not matched to a gene. CDR1 is MNHNY, CDR2 SVGAGI, per germline (reference sequence). In DNA form, the CDR3 reads TGTGCCAGCACTCTAGGACAGGGGAACACCGGGGAGCTGTTTTTT. Its protein product is CASTLGQGNTGELFF.

The chain has TRBV30 and TRBJ1-2; 8 bases agree with TRBD1. The CDR3 contains 13 residues. The junction had 7 bases not matched to a gene; V was cut back by 5 bases and J by 5 bases. Germline-derived CDR1 and CDR2 are GTSNPN and SVGIG (reference sequence). The CDR3 reads CAWAEDRDYGYTF. The CDR3, as DNA: TGTGCCTGGGCCGAGGACAGGGATTATGGCTACACCTTC.

The chain couples TRBV4-2 to TRBJ2-3; no reliable D call. From germline, CDR1 is LGHNA and CDR2 YNFKEQ. This CDR3 spans 14 amino acids. Deletions cut 5 bases from V and 0 bases from J, with 9 bases between. The CDR3 DNA sequence: TGTGCCAGCAGCTACGAAACTAGCACAGATACGCAGTATTTT. It yields the protein CASSYETSTDTQYF.

Only one count was recorded for this clone. V gene TRBV5-1 combines with J gene TRBJ2-1; 7 bases fit TRBD1. Trimming removed 3 bases from V and 3 bases from J; junction bases left unmatched: 9. There are 16 residues in the CDR3. CDR1 is SGHRS and CDR2 is YFSETQ in the germline V gene. CDR3 bases: TGCGCCAGCAGCTCGAGCCGGGACAGAAACTACAATGAGCAGTTCTTC. It is translated as CASSSSRDRNYNEQFF.

This clone was seen only a few times. V and J are TRBV6-1 and TRBJ2-7; D perhaps matches TRBD1 (5 bases). V was shortened by 0 bases and J by 0 bases, with 12 bases between the two germline ends. The CDR3 extends over 16 amino acids. The germline CDR1 and CDR2 sequences are MNHNS and SASEGT. The CDR3 protein is CASSEARHRSSYEQYF. For the CDR3, the DNA is TGTGCCAGCAGTGAAGCCCGACACAGGAGCTCCTACGAGCAGTACTTC.

The rearrangement joins TRBV5-4 to TRBJ2-3; the match to TRBD2 covers 9 bases. The J segment lost 4 bases and the V segment lost 7 bases, leaving 4 bases of the junction unmatched. CDR1 SGHNT and CDR2 YYREEE come from the germline V gene (reference sequence). The CDR3 is 13 amino acids. The CDR3, as DNA: TGTGCCAGCGCGGGAGGGCCCTCAGATACGCAGTATTTT. Its translation is CASAGGPSDTQYF.

The V call is TRBV18, the J call TRBJ2-7; 9 bases agree with TRBD1. This CDR3 is built from 16 residues. V lost 5 bases, J lost 9 bases, and 17 bases stayed unmatched. Germline values: CDR1 KGHSH, CDR2 LQKENI. CDR3 coding DNA: TGTGCCAGCTCAACAGTAGACAGGGGGGACCTCCGGGGGCAGTACTTC. Translation: CASSTVDRGDLRGQYF.

This clone occurred once. The chain uses TRBV28 and TRBJ2-7, with 12 bases identical to TRBD2. V lost 6 bases to trimming and J lost 0 bases; unmatched junction nucleotides: 3. The germline CDR1 and CDR2 sequences are MDHEN and SYDVKM. The CDR3 totals 15 residues. The CDR3 nucleotides are TGTGCCAGCAGGCTAGCGGGAGGGATCTCCTACGAGCAGTACTTC. Encoded protein: CASRLAGGISYEQYF.

The chain links TRBV4-3 to TRBJ1-6; no reliable D call. Germline V gene lookup returns CDR1 LGHNA and CDR2 YSLEER. V was shortened by 1 base and J by 0 bases, with 10 bases between the two germline ends. The CDR3 totals 17 residues. DNA for the CDR3: TGCGCCAGCAGCCAAGCTTACTGGAGCTCCTATAATTCACCCCTCCACTTT. It specifies CASSQAYWSSYNSPLHF.

The V and J genes are TRBV4-1 and TRBJ2-6; 9 bases align to TRBD1. Germline V gives CDR1 MGHRA, CDR2 YSYEKL. The CDR3 is 20 residues long. Trimming took 4 bases from V and 4 from J; bases not matched to a gene: 17. The CDR3 nucleotides are TGCGCCAGCAGCCCCCCACTTTGGTTACAGGGGGCGAGGGGGGCCAACGTCCTGACTTTC. Amino acids: CASSPPLWLQGARGANVLTF.

The chain employs TRBV4-3 and TRBJ2-1, with TRBD2 matching 12 bases. Germline loops: CDR1 LGHNA, CDR2 YSLEER. V lost 4 bases, J lost 8 bases, and 9 bases stayed unmatched. CDR3 length equals 16 residues. Written as DNA, the CDR3 is TGCGCCAGCAGCCCAGCGTCTAGCGGGAGGGGGTATGAGCAGTTCTTC. The encoded protein is CASSPASSGRGYEQFF.

This chain connects TRBV7-2 to TRBJ2-1; TRBD2 agrees at 9 bases. Germline CDR1 and CDR2: SGHTA and FQGNSA. The length of the CDR3 is 18 residues. Germline trimming cut 5 bases from V and 3 bases from J; bases unmatched to any gene: 14. The CDR3 region has the DNA TGTGCCAGCAGCCCTCTCGGCTGGGGCGGGAGGGACTACAATGAGCAGTTCTTC. It translates to CASSPLGWGGRDYNEQFF.

The V call is TRBV14, the J call TRBJ2-7; 7 positions agree with TRBD1. The V gene end was trimmed by 4 bases and the J gene end by 2 bases; junction bases not matched to a gene: 8. This CDR3 contains 15 residues. The V gene's germline CDR1 is SGHDN and CDR2 FVKESK. CDR3 amino acids: CASSPITGDPYEQYF. In DNA form, the CDR3 reads TGTGCCAGCAGCCCGATAACAGGGGATCCCTACGAGCAGTACTTC.

The V and J genes are TRBV7-2 and TRBJ2-2; 12 bases are shared with TRBD2. V dropped 4 bases and J dropped 0; count of bases not matched to a gene: 6. CDR1 and CDR2 (germline): SGHTA, FQGNSA. The CDR3 is 18 residues long. CDR3 bases: TGTGCCAGCAGCTCCACTAGCGGGAGGCCTTCGAACACCGGGGAGCTGTTTTTT. Residues: CASSSTSGRPSNTGELFF.

On this clone itself: This same CDR3 is encoded by further DNA sequences in the sample. The V and J genes are TRBV11-2 and TRBJ1-2; TRBD1 agrees at 8 bases. The CDR3 is 14 residues long. Germline trimming cut 5 bases from V and 4 bases from J; bases unmatched to any gene: 6. CDR1 and CDR2 (germline): SGHAT, FQNNGV. The CDR3 is CASSLGQGAYGYTF. The CDR3 region has the DNA TGTGCCAGCAGCCTCGGACAGGGAGCCTATGGCTACACCTTC. The variable domain in full, completed from reference TRBV11-2 and TRBJ1-2, reads EAGVAQSPRYKIIEKRQSVAFWCNPISGHATLYWYQQILGQGPKLLIQFQNNGVVDDSQLPKDRFSAERLKGVDSTLKIQPAKLEDSAVYLCASSLGQGAYGYTFGSGTRLTVV.

V gene TRBV5-1 combines with J gene TRBJ2-2; 9 bases are a match to TRBD1. Germline values: CDR1 SGHRS, CDR2 YFSETQ. CDR3 length equals 16 residues. With 4 bases clipped from V and 1 base from J, the junction kept 5 bases outside the gene matches. The CDR3 DNA reads TGCGCCAGCAGCATGACAGGGGGAAGGAACACCGGGGAGCTGTTTTTT. It yields the protein CASSMTGGRNTGELFF.

V gene TRBV5-1 combines with J gene TRBJ2-1, with 11 positions matching TRBD2. The CDR3 spans 15 residues. The V segment lost 1 base and the J segment 10 bases; nucleotides outside the gene matches: 7. Per the germline V gene, CDR1 is SGHRS and CDR2 is YFSETQ. CDR3 loop: CASSLTSGSLSEQFF. In DNA, the CDR3 is TGCGCCAGCAGCTTGACTAGCGGGAGCCTGAGCGAGCAGTTCTTC.

This clone came up a few times. The CDR3 nucleotides are TGTGCCAGCAGGACCGTCTCAGGGGCCACTGAAGCTTTCTTT. Protein sequence: CASRTVSGATEAFF. The genes are TRBV2 and TRBJ1-1; perhaps TRBD1 as D (6 bases). Germline V gives CDR1 SNHLY, CDR2 FYNNEI. The CDR3 sequence is 14 residues long. Deletions cut 6 bases from V and 4 bases from J, with 15 bases between.

The chain is built from TRBV20-1 and TRBJ1-1; D not resolved. The V and J ends lost 5 bases and 3 bases respectively, with 7 bases between them. CDR1 and CDR2 from the germline V gene are DFQATT and SNEGSKA (reference sequence). This CDR3 comprises 11 residues. In DNA, the CDR3 is TGCAGTGCTGACGGAGACACTGAAGCTTTCTTT. Translated: CSADGDTEAFF.

This clone is a singleton in its sample. The chain combines TRBV5-1 with TRBJ2-1, with TRBD2 matching over 9 bases. Germline lookup yields CDR1 SGHRS and CDR2 YFSETQ. This CDR3 contains 16 residues. V trimming: 0 bases; J trimming: 6 bases; junction bases outside the gene matches: 7. The CDR3 protein is CASSLVVLAGANEQFF. The CDR3 nucleotides are TGCGCCAGCAGCTTGGTGGTACTAGCGGGTGCCAATGAGCAGTTCTTC.

The V gene is TRBV6-6, the J gene TRBJ1-5; D call uncertain. Between the trimmed V and J ends, which lost 7 bases and 0 bases, there was a span of 7 bases. CDR1 and CDR2 from the germline V gene are MNHNY and SVGAGI (reference sequence). CDR3 length: 13 residues. CDR3 DNA sequence: TGTGCCAGCACCTACGGTAGCAATCAGCCCCAGCATTTT. It is translated as CASTYGSNQPQHF.

The V gene is TRBV10-3, the J gene TRBJ2-1, with D maybe TRBD2 (7 bases). The germline V and J ends were trimmed by 9 bases and 8 bases, with 17 bases remaining between them. Germline V gene data show CDR1 as ENHRY and CDR2 as SYGVKD. The CDR3 is 13 amino acids. This CDR3 reads CAIGRDGGDEQFF. DNA of the CDR3: TGTGCCATAGGGAGGGACGGGGGCGATGAGCAGTTCTTC.